This T cell receptor (beta chain) emerged from a study of CD8 T cells in Susac syndrome. Study-wide results and caveats: Susac CD8+ clonal expansion peaked in TEMRA cells and active patients.

With 2 bases removed from V and 3 bases from J, the gap between germline ends came to 8 bases. Germline CDR1 is SGHNT and CDR2 is YYREEE (reference sequence). The CDR3 sequence is 13 residues long. Concerning this clonotype itself: As yet, its antigen is unknown.

RNA totalling about 0.45 to 1 ug underwent reverse transcription with random hexamers. With immunoSEQ multiplex PCR, TCR beta CDR3 was amplified across 54 Vbeta and 13 Jbeta. TCRdb passed the immunoSEQ multiplex PCR reads through MiXCR, listing each CDR3 protein once. The sample includes 84,000 or so distinct CDR3 sequences, about 96% of them seen just once. This TCR was recovered from a human donor with Susac syndrome. The chain has TRBV5-4 and TRBJ2-5; D perhaps matches TRBD1 (5 bases). The specimen sequenced was CD8+ T cells from PBMCs. CDR3 protein: CASSFTGEETQYF. CDR3 coding DNA: TGTGCCAGCAGCTTTACAGGAGAAGAGACCCAGTACTTC.